Listed here are 16 T cell receptor beta chains from one sample, sequenced in a study of cytomegalovirus exposure and HLA in healthy donors. Primers: 60 Vbeta forward and 13 Jbeta reverse. Sequencing used immunoSEQ multiplex PCR; TCRdb keeps in-frame clones, though not all of them. The data hold 160,000 or so clones, with around 80% observed a single time. What was sequenced was PBMCs. All receptors come from a woman between 25 and 40 years old in good health and CMV-seropositive.

The chain employs TRBV27 and TRBJ2-1, with no clear D. CDR3 length equals 15 residues. Trimming pared 0 bases from V and 8 bases from J, leaving 14 bases between. Germline V gives CDR1 MNHEY, CDR2 SMNVEV (reference sequence). The CDR3 protein is CASSLSLRVLHEQFF. The CDR3, as DNA: TGTGCCAGCAGTTTATCCCTCCGGGTATTACATGAGCAGTTCTTC.

The chain recombines TRBV28 with TRBJ2-7, with D tentatively TRBD1 (5 bases). The CDR3 contains 11 residues. Germline V gene lookup returns CDR1 MDHEN and CDR2 SYDVKM. The V end lost 6 bases, the J end lost 7 bases, and 10 bases lay between the germline ends. CDR3 sequence (DNA): TGTGCCAGCAGCCCAGGGCTAGAGCAGTACTTC. Translating gives CASSPGLEQYF. The variable domain in full, completed from reference TRBV28 and TRBJ2-7, reads DVKVTQSSRYLVKRTGEKVFLECVQDMDHENMFWYRQDPGLGLRLIYFSYDVKMKEKGDIPEGYSVSREKKERFSLILESASTNQTSMYLCASSPGLEQYFGPGTRLTVT.

The J gene is TRBJ2-3, the V gene TRBV20-1, with TRBD1 identical over 7 bases. CDR3 size: 11 residues. The J segment lost 5 bases and the V segment lost 6 bases, leaving 2 bases of the junction unmatched. Germline V gene data show CDR1 as DFQATT and CDR2 as SNEGSKA (reference sequence). DNA of the CDR3: TGCAGTGCCTACAGGGGAGATACGCAGTATTTT. This translates into CSAYRGDTQYF.

V and J are TRBV15 and TRBJ2-6; TRBD1 aligns across 7 bases. CDR1 and CDR2 from the germline V gene are LNHNV and YYDKDF (reference sequence). After removal of 5 bases from V and 0 bases from J, the junction contained 4 bases not matched to a gene. The CDR3 extends over 16 amino acids. In DNA, the CDR3 is TGTGCCACCAGCGATTCAGGGGGCTCTGGGGCCAACGTCCTGACTTTC. As protein: CATSDSGGSGANVLTF.

V gene TRBV7-8 combines with J gene TRBJ1-2, with D unclear. Germline V gene lookup returns CDR1 SGHVS and CDR2 FQNEAQ. Trimming shortened V by 5 bases and J by 3 bases, and 4 bases separated the two germline ends. The CDR3 runs to 11 residues. The DNA for the CDR3 is TGTGCCAGCAGCACAGACTATGGCTACACCTTC. It specifies CASSTDYGYTF.

V gene TRBV12-5 combines with J gene TRBJ1-2; no definite D call. Germline V gives CDR1 LGHNT, CDR2 FRNRAP. The CDR3 covers 13 residues. Trimming took 6 bases from V and 8 from J, leaving 16 bases between them. The CDR3 DNA is TGTGCTAGTGGAGTCAGCGGGTCTCTAGGCTACACCTTC. It encodes CASGVSGSLGYTF.

The chain links TRBV5-1 to TRBJ1-3, with D possibly being TRBD1 (6 bases). The CDR3 totals 16 residues. Germline CDR1 and CDR2: SGHRS and YFSETQ. V lost 4 bases and J 0 bases, leaving 14 bases between the germline ends. For the CDR3, the DNA is TGCGCCAGCAGCCGAGGGACACCGAGCTCTGGAAACACCATATATTTT. Protein: CASSRGTPSSGNTIYF.

This clone occurred a few times. The CDR3 protein is CASSLIRGEAFF. In nucleotides, the CDR3 is TGTGCCAGCAGCTTAATTCGGGGTGAAGCTTTCTTT. V usage is TRBV7-2 and J usage is TRBJ1-1; D is undetermined. CDR1 SGHTA and CDR2 FQGNSA come from the germline V gene. This CDR3 region has 12 residues. Trimming pared 2 bases from V and 7 bases from J, leaving 8 bases between.

The chain carries TRBV29-1 and TRBJ1-1; TRBD1 matches at 9 bases. The V segment lost 3 bases and the J segment 8 bases; nucleotides outside the gene matches: 4. CDR1 and CDR2 from the germline V gene are SQVTM and ANQGSEA. The length of the CDR3 is 12 residues. The CDR3, as DNA: TGCAGCGTTGAGGGGGGACAGGGAGAAGCTTTCTTT. Translation: CSVEGGQGEAFF.

This clone occurred a few times. The CDR3 DNA sequence: TGCGCCAGCACCAAGACGGGGGGCACTGAAGCTTTCTTT. As protein: CASTKTGGTEAFF. The chain couples TRBV4-3 to TRBJ1-1; D is perhaps TRBD1 (5 bases). Looked up from germline, CDR1 is LGHNA and CDR2 is YSLEER. The CDR3 sequence is 13 residues long. Deletions cut 7 bases from V and 4 bases from J, with 13 bases between.

This clone was detected only a few times. The chain is built from TRBV6-5 and TRBJ2-5; 12 bases fit TRBD1. V was pared by 1 base and J by 5 bases, with 5 bases of the junction left unmatched. The length of the CDR3 is 16 residues. Germline values: CDR1 MNHEY, CDR2 SVGAGI. CDR3 residues: CASSYFRDRGPETQYF. The DNA for the CDR3 is TGTGCCAGCAGTTACTTCCGGGACAGGGGGCCGGAGACCCAGTACTTC.

This clone appeared once. This sequence joins TRBV7-2 and TRBJ1-6; D gene uncertain. Trimming shortened V by 5 bases and J by 6 bases, and 11 bases separated the two germline ends. Germline CDR1 reads SGHTA; CDR2 reads FQGNSA. This CDR3 comprises 14 residues. The CDR3 reads CASSQSGRNSPLHF. The CDR3 nucleotides are TGTGCCAGCAGCCAAAGCGGGCGTAATTCACCCCTCCACTTT.

The CDR3 reads CASSVVGAPSGANVLTF. DNA for the CDR3: TGTGCCAGCAGCGTAGTAGGGGCCCCCTCTGGGGCCAACGTCCTGACTTTC. The chain carries TRBV9 and TRBJ2-6, with D possibly matching TRBD1 (5 bases). Germline assignment: CDR1 SGDLS and CDR2 YYNGEE. CDR3 size: 17 residues. Trimming shortened V by 0 bases and J by 0 bases, and 10 bases separated the two germline ends. Using reference TRBV9 and TRBJ2-6 for the parts outside the CDR3, the full variable domain is DSGVTQTPKHLITATGQRVTLRCSPRSGDLSVYWYQQSLDQGLQFLIQYYNGEERAKGNILERFSAQQFPDLHSELNLSSLELGDSALYFCASSVVGAPSGANVLTFGAGSRLTVL.

The chain recombines TRBV7-8 with TRBJ2-5; 12 nucleotides agree with TRBD2. The CDR3 runs to 15 residues. CDR1 is SGHVS and CDR2 is FQNEAQ in the germline V gene. V shed 6 bases and J 1 base; nucleotides not matched to a gene: 3. The CDR3 nucleotides read TGTGCCAGCAGACTAGCGGGGGGTTTCCAAGAGACCCAGTACTTC. Translating it yields CASRLAGGFQETQYF.

The V gene is TRBV5-1, the J gene TRBJ2-1, with a weak D call TRBD2 (6 bases). From germline, CDR1 is SGHRS and CDR2 YFSETQ. Trimming took off 4 bases at V and 8 bases at J, with 16 bases between the two ends. This CDR3 region has 14 residues. The CDR3 coding sequence is TGCGCCAGCAGCCGACTAGTTGGCGGGTATGAGCAGTTCTTC. Residues: CASSRLVGGYEQFF.

The chain combines TRBV29-1 with TRBJ1-2, with TRBD1 matching over 7 bases. This CDR3 contains 16 residues. V lost 7 bases and J lost 2; bases outside the gene matches: 16. From germline, CDR1 is SQVTM and CDR2 ANQGSEA. The CDR3 DNA reads TGCAGCGCCAAGGTCCCCCCCCGGGACAGCAACTATGGCTACACCTTC. This encodes CSAKVPPRDSNYGYTF.